This T cell receptor (beta chain) was recovered during a study of T cell repertoires in cytomegalovirus infection. Study-level background: CMV infection plus the matching HLA type was flagged by public TCR beta signatures.

Note on this clonotype: Its antigen remains unknown.

Study observations and caveats: There were HLA-C-restricted CMV-specific TCR beta clonotypes dominating the ex vivo response.

CDR1 MNHNS and CDR2 SASEGT come from the germline V gene. The CDR3 has 13 amino acids. Trimming took 10 bases from V and 0 from J, leaving 12 bases between them. In TCRdb, the reads were re-called with MiXCR into one record per CDR3 protein. The sample has about 180,000 distinct CDR3 sequences; about a sixth are singletons. The sequence derives from a human donor in good health (CMV status not recorded). Some clones in this sample may be carry-over from other donors' samples. The chain couples TRBV6-1 to TRBJ1-1; D might be TRBD1 (5 bases). Source material: CD8+ T cells from PBMCs. The CDR3 DNA reads TGTGCCACCCTGGGACGGATGAACACTGAAGCTTTCTTT. Its protein is CATLGRMNTEAFF.